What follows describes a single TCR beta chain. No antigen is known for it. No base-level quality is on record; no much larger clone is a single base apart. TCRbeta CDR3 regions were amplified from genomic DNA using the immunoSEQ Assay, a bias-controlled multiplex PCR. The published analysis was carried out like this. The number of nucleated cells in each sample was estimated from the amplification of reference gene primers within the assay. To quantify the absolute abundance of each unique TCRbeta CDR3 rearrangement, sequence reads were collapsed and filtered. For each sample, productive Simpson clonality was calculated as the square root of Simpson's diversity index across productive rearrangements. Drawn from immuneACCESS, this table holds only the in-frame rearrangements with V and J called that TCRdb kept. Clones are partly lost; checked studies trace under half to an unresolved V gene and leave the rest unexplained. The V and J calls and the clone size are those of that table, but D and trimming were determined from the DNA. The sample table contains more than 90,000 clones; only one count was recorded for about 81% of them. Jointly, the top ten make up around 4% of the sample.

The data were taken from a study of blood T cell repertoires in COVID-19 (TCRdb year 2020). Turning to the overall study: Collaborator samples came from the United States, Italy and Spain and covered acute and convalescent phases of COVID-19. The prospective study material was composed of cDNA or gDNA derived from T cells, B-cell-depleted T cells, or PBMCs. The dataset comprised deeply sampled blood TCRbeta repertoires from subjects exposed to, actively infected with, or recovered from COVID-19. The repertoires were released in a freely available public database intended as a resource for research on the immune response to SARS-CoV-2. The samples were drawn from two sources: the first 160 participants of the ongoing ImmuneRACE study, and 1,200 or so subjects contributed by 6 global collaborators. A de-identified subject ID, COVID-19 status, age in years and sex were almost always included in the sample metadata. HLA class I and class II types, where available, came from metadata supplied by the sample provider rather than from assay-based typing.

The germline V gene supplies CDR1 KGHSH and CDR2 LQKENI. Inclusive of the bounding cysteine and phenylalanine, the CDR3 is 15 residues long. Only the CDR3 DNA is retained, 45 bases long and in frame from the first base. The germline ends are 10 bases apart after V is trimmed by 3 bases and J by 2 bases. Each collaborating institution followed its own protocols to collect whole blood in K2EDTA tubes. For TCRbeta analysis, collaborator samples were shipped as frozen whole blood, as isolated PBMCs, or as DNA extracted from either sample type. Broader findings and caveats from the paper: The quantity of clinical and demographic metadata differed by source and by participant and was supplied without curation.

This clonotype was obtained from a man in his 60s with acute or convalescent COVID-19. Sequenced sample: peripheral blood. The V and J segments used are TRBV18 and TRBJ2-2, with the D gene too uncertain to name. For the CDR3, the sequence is CASSPYTDNTGELFF. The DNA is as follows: TGTGCCAGCTCACCGTACACAGATAACACCGGGGAGCTGTTTTTT.